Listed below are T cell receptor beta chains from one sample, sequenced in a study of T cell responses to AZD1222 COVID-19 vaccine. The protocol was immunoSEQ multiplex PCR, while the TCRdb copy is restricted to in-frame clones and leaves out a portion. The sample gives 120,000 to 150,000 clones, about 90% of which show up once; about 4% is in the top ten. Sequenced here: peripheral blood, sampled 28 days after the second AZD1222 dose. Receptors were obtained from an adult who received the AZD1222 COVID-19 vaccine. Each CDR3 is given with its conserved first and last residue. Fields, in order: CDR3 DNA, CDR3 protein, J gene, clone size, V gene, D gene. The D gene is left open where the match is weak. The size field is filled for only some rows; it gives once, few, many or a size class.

CDR3 DNA: TGTGCCAGCAGCCTGATCCCCGGGACACTGGATCACGAGCAGTACTTC
CDR3 protein: CASSLIPGTLDHEQYF
J gene: TRBJ2-7
clone size: NA
V gene: TRBV7-2
D gene: NA

CDR3 DNA: TGTGCCAGCAAGGGGGGGTACGCCGCTGGCTACACCTTC
CDR3 protein: CASKGGYAAGYTF
J gene: TRBJ1-2
clone size: NA
V gene: TRBV2
D gene: NA

CDR3 DNA: TGTGCCAGCAGCTACCCTAGCACAGATACGCAGTATTTT
CDR3 protein: CASSYPSTDTQYF
J gene: TRBJ2-3
clone size: NA
V gene: TRBV7-2
D gene: NA

CDR3 DNA: TGTGCCGTGTATATCTCTGGAAACACCATATATTTT
CDR3 protein: CAVYISGNTIYF
J gene: TRBJ1-3
clone size: NA
V gene: TRBV7-7
D gene: NA

CDR3 DNA: TGTGCCAGCAGTTTAGGACAGACAGCTAACTATGGCTACACCTTC
CDR3 protein: CASSLGQTANYGYTF
J gene: TRBJ1-2
clone size: NA
V gene: TRBV27
D gene: NA

CDR3 DNA: TGTGCCAGCAGCTTGGGCGGGCAGGCCCCATATAGCAATCAGCCCCAGCATTTT
CDR3 protein: CASSLGGQAPYSNQPQHF
J gene: TRBJ1-5
clone size: NA
V gene: TRBV5-6
D gene: NA

CDR3 DNA: TGCAGTGCTAGTACTCCCACGGATTCAAGAGCAGGAGGCTCCTACAATGAGCAGTTCTTC
CDR3 protein: CSASTPTDSRAGGSYNEQFF
J gene: TRBJ2-1
clone size: NA
V gene: TRBV20-1
D gene: NA

CDR3 DNA: TGTGCCAGCAGCCAACAACTGGGGACAGGCTCCTATAATTCACCCCTCCACTTT
CDR3 protein: CASSQQLGTGSYNSPLHF
J gene: TRBJ1-6
clone size: NA
V gene: TRBV14
D gene: TRBD1

CDR3 DNA: TGCGCCAGCAGCCAAAGAGGAGCGGGAGAATATTCCGGGGAGCTGTTTTTT
CDR3 protein: CASSQRGAGEYSGELFF
J gene: TRBJ2-2
clone size: NA
V gene: TRBV4-3
D gene: TRBD2

CDR3 DNA: TGTGCCAGCAGTAGGCCTGGGACTAGCGGGGGCATCACAGATACGCAGTATTTT
CDR3 protein: CASSRPGTSGGITDTQYF
J gene: TRBJ2-3
clone size: NA
V gene: TRBV2
D gene: TRBD2

CDR3 DNA: TGTGCCAGCAGGTTAGGGAAAGTAGGTGAAAAACTGTTTTTT
CDR3 protein: CASRLGKVGEKLFF
J gene: TRBJ1-4
clone size: NA
V gene: TRBV5-6
D gene: NA

CDR3 DNA: TGTGCCAGCAGCGTAGCTACCTCAGACAATGAGCAGTTCTTC
CDR3 protein: CASSVATSDNEQFF
J gene: TRBJ2-1
clone size: NA
V gene: TRBV9
D gene: NA

CDR3 DNA: TGTGCCACCAGCAGAGATTTCCTGACCGGGGAGCTGTTTTTT
CDR3 protein: CATSRDFLTGELFF
J gene: TRBJ2-2
clone size: few
V gene: TRBV15
D gene: NA

CDR3 DNA: TGTGCCAGCAGTGAGGAGAGCAGGGCAGGCTATGGCTACACCTTC
CDR3 protein: CASSEESRAGYGYTF
J gene: TRBJ1-2
clone size: NA
V gene: TRBV6-1
D gene: NA

CDR3 DNA: TGTGCCAGCAGCCTAAGAGCGGGGGACCTCTACGAGCAGTACTTC
CDR3 protein: CASSLRAGDLYEQYF
J gene: TRBJ2-7
clone size: NA
V gene: TRBV7-2
D gene: TRBD2

CDR3 DNA: TGTGCCAGCAGGATAGGGTTAGAGACCCAGTACTTC
CDR3 protein: CASRIGLETQYF
J gene: TRBJ2-5
clone size: NA
V gene: TRBV6-5
D gene: NA

CDR3 DNA: TGTGCCAGCAGCGCGGGACAGAGGAGCTCCTACGAGCAGTACTTC
CDR3 protein: CASSAGQRSSYEQYF
J gene: TRBJ2-7
clone size: NA
V gene: TRBV5-6
D gene: NA

CDR3 DNA: TGTGCCAGCAGCTCGTTACAGGGACGGGCGGACACTGAAGCTTTCTTT
CDR3 protein: CASSSLQGRADTEAFF
J gene: TRBJ1-1
clone size: NA
V gene: TRBV9
D gene: NA

CDR3 DNA: TGTGCCAGCAGTATAAGGGGGCTTAGCAATCAGCCCCAGCATTTT
CDR3 protein: CASSIRGLSNQPQHF
J gene: TRBJ1-5
clone size: NA
V gene: TRBV2
D gene: TRBD1

CDR3 DNA: TGCGCCAGCAGCCAAGGGCTACTCCCCCAAGAGACCCAGTACTTC
CDR3 protein: CASSQGLLPQETQYF
J gene: TRBJ2-5
clone size: NA
V gene: TRBV4-3
D gene: NA

CDR3 DNA: TGTGCCAGCAGCCGGAGGACAGGACTTAACTATGGCTACACCTTC
CDR3 protein: CASSRRTGLNYGYTF
J gene: TRBJ1-2
clone size: NA
V gene: TRBV4-2
D gene: TRBD1

CDR3 DNA: TGTGCCAGCAGCTTCGGGCAGGGTAACACCGGGGAGCTGTTTTTT
CDR3 protein: CASSFGQGNTGELFF
J gene: TRBJ2-2
clone size: NA
V gene: TRBV5-5
D gene: NA

CDR3 DNA: TGTGCCAGCAGCCAAGGTCTTTTGAACACTGAAGCTTTCTTT
CDR3 protein: CASSQGLLNTEAFF
J gene: TRBJ1-1
clone size: NA
V gene: TRBV3-1/TRBV3-2
D gene: NA

CDR3 DNA: TGTGCCAGCAGTGAGCGATCCTACAATGAGCAGTTCTTC
CDR3 protein: CASSERSYNEQFF
J gene: TRBJ2-1
clone size: NA
V gene: TRBV6-4
D gene: NA

CDR3 DNA: TGTGCCAGCAGCCCGACGACAGGGGGCTCTGGAAACACCATATATTTT
CDR3 protein: CASSPTTGGSGNTIYF
J gene: TRBJ1-3
clone size: NA
V gene: TRBV7-8
D gene: TRBD1

CDR3 DNA: TGCGCCAGCAGGGACTTGGCCAGCCAGGGCTGCACCTTC
CDR3 protein: CASRDLASQGCTF
J gene: TRBJ1-2
clone size: NA
V gene: TRBV10-2
D gene: NA

CDR3 DNA: TGTGCCAGCAGCAAAGCATCCAGCGGGAGGGCCTCCGAGCAGTACTTC
CDR3 protein: CASSKASSGRASEQYF
J gene: TRBJ2-7
clone size: NA
V gene: TRBV21-1
D gene: NA

CDR3 DNA: TGTGCCAGCAGCTTGGAAACTAGTTCGGAGACCCAGTACTTC
CDR3 protein: CASSLETSSETQYF
J gene: TRBJ2-5
clone size: NA
V gene: TRBV11-2
D gene: NA

CDR3 DNA: TGCGCCAGCAGCCTCGGGACAGGGGTAGAGACCCAGTACTTC
CDR3 protein: CASSLGTGVETQYF
J gene: TRBJ2-5
clone size: NA
V gene: TRBV4-3
D gene: TRBD1

CDR3 DNA: TGTGCCAGCAGTTACTCAACCAGGGTTGGCAATCAGCCCCAGCATTTT
CDR3 protein: CASSYSTRVGNQPQHF
J gene: TRBJ1-5
clone size: NA
V gene: TRBV6-6
D gene: NA

CDR3 DNA: TGTGCCAGCAGTGGCGACAGTGTCTATGGCTACACCTTC
CDR3 protein: CASSGDSVYGYTF
J gene: TRBJ1-2
clone size: NA
V gene: TRBV25-1
D gene: NA

CDR3 DNA: TGCGCCAGCAGCCAAGGGAACAGGGTGGGCAATCAGCCCCAGCATTTT
CDR3 protein: CASSQGNRVGNQPQHF
J gene: TRBJ1-5
clone size: NA
V gene: TRBV4-1
D gene: NA

CDR3 DNA: TGTGCCAGCAGCTATTTACCTCAAGAGACCCAGTACTTC
CDR3 protein: CASSYLPQETQYF
J gene: TRBJ2-5
clone size: NA
V gene: TRBV7-2
D gene: NA

CDR3 DNA: TGTGCCAGCAGTGACTCGGAGACTAGCTCCAATGAGCAGTTCTTC
CDR3 protein: CASSDSETSSNEQFF
J gene: TRBJ2-1
clone size: few
V gene: TRBV6-4
D gene: TRBD2

CDR3 DNA: TGTGCCAGCAGCTTACAAGGGCTTGGCTACACCTTC
CDR3 protein: CASSLQGLGYTF
J gene: TRBJ1-2
clone size: NA
V gene: TRBV7-2
D gene: NA

CDR3 DNA: TGTGCCAGTATCCGGGGCGGGCCCCCCTACAATGAGCAGTTCTTC
CDR3 protein: CASIRGGPPYNEQFF
J gene: TRBJ2-1
clone size: NA
V gene: TRBV19
D gene: NA

CDR3 DNA: TGTGCCAGCAGCCGCAGGTCACAAAATGAGCAGTTCTTC
CDR3 protein: CASSRRSQNEQFF
J gene: TRBJ2-1
clone size: NA
V gene: TRBV7-8
D gene: NA

CDR3 DNA: TGTGCCAGCAGCCCTAGGGGCGGTTCCTCCTACGAGCAGTACTTC
CDR3 protein: CASSPRGGSSYEQYF
J gene: TRBJ2-7
clone size: NA
V gene: TRBV7-3
D gene: NA

CDR3 DNA: TGTGCCACCAGCTGGGACCGGGACACCTCTGGAAACACCATATATTTT
CDR3 protein: CATSWDRDTSGNTIYF
J gene: TRBJ1-3
clone size: NA
V gene: TRBV15
D gene: NA

CDR3 DNA: TGCGCCAGCAGCGCCGGGACAGGTGTTGAAAAACTGTTTTTT
CDR3 protein: CASSAGTGVEKLFF
J gene: TRBJ1-4
clone size: NA
V gene: TRBV5-1
D gene: TRBD1

CDR3 DNA: TGTGCCTGGAGTCCCCCCGTAGGGTCGCCCTACAATGAGCAGTTCTTC
CDR3 protein: CAWSPPVGSPYNEQFF
J gene: TRBJ2-1
clone size: NA
V gene: TRBV30
D gene: NA

CDR3 DNA: TGTGCCAGCAGCGACCCCCGACAGGATTTTAATGAAAAACTGTTTTTT
CDR3 protein: CASSDPRQDFNEKLFF
J gene: TRBJ1-4
clone size: NA
V gene: TRBV7-9
D gene: NA

CDR3 DNA: TGTGCCAGCAGCTTCGGGACAGTAGACTATGAGCAGTACTTC
CDR3 protein: CASSFGTVDYEQYF
J gene: TRBJ2-7
clone size: NA
V gene: TRBV7-9
D gene: TRBD1

CDR3 DNA: TGTGCCAGCAGCCAAGATTCCCGGGGAGTGGATGGCTACACCTTC
CDR3 protein: CASSQDSRGVDGYTF
J gene: TRBJ1-2
clone size: NA
V gene: TRBV4-2
D gene: NA

CDR3 DNA: TGTGCCAGCAGCTCGCGGGACAGAGGCTTATACAATGAGCAGTTCTTC
CDR3 protein: CASSSRDRGLYNEQFF
J gene: TRBJ2-1
clone size: NA
V gene: TRBV11-3
D gene: NA

CDR3 DNA: TGTGCCAGCAGCCAAGTGCCGGGAGCGGGAAACACCATATATTTT
CDR3 protein: CASSQVPGAGNTIYF
J gene: TRBJ1-3
clone size: NA
V gene: TRBV3-1/TRBV3-2
D gene: NA

CDR3 DNA: TGTGCCAGCTCACCAAAACAGGGGGTCGAGCAGTACTTC
CDR3 protein: CASSPKQGVEQYF
J gene: TRBJ2-7
clone size: once
V gene: TRBV18
D gene: TRBD1

CDR3 DNA: TGTGCCAGCAGCTTACTGGGCAGGGGGCGGATGAACACTGAAGCTTTCTTT
CDR3 protein: CASSLLGRGRMNTEAFF
J gene: TRBJ1-1
clone size: NA
V gene: TRBV7-9
D gene: TRBD1

CDR3 DNA: TGTGCCAGCAGGAAAGGTGGAGATACGCAGTATTTT
CDR3 protein: CASRKGGDTQYF
J gene: TRBJ2-3
clone size: once
V gene: TRBV12-3/TRBV12-4
D gene: NA

CDR3 DNA: TGTGCCAGCAGCTTCAGGAGGGGACCCCTCAATGAGCAGTTCTTC
CDR3 protein: CASSFRRGPLNEQFF
J gene: TRBJ2-1
clone size: once
V gene: TRBV7-2
D gene: NA

CDR3 DNA: TGTGCCAGCAGAACCCGCCGAGGGGACAATGAGCAGTTCTTC
CDR3 protein: CASRTRRGDNEQFF
J gene: TRBJ2-1
clone size: NA
V gene: TRBV6-5
D gene: NA

CDR3 DNA: TGTGCCAGCAGTGAACTGGGAATTGCCACTGAAGCTTTCTTT
CDR3 protein: CASSELGIATEAFF
J gene: TRBJ1-1
clone size: NA
V gene: TRBV2
D gene: NA

CDR3 DNA: TGTGCCACCAGTGAGGAGGTGGGCACTGAAGCTTTCTTT
CDR3 protein: CATSEEVGTEAFF
J gene: TRBJ1-1
clone size: NA
V gene: TRBV24-1
D gene: NA

CDR3 DNA: TGTGCCAGCAGCTTAGAGCGCGGGGGGAACACCGGGGAGCTGTTTTTT
CDR3 protein: CASSLERGGNTGELFF
J gene: TRBJ2-2
clone size: NA
V gene: TRBV11-3
D gene: TRBD2

CDR3 DNA: TGTGCCAGCAGCGTAGGCGCAGGGCGGAACACCGGGGAGCTGTTTTTT
CDR3 protein: CASSVGAGRNTGELFF
J gene: TRBJ2-2
clone size: NA
V gene: TRBV9
D gene: NA

CDR3 DNA: TGCGCCAGCAGCTTTGGAAGCAGCACTGAAGCTTTCTTT
CDR3 protein: CASSFGSSTEAFF
J gene: TRBJ1-1
clone size: once
V gene: TRBV5-1
D gene: NA

CDR3 DNA: TGTGCCAGCAGCACGGGACTGTATAGCAATCAGCCCCAGCATTTT
CDR3 protein: CASSTGLYSNQPQHF
J gene: TRBJ1-5
clone size: NA
V gene: TRBV5-6
D gene: NA

CDR3 DNA: TGTGCCAGTAGTTTATCCGAGGGCAGCCGAGGGCCCCAGCATTTT
CDR3 protein: CASSLSEGSRGPQHF
J gene: TRBJ1-5
clone size: NA
V gene: TRBV19
D gene: NA

CDR3 DNA: TGTGCCAGCAGGGAGACTAGCGGGGGCCATCGCGAGCAGTACTTC
CDR3 protein: CASRETSGGHREQYF
J gene: TRBJ2-7
clone size: NA
V gene: TRBV25-1
D gene: TRBD2